The 13 T cell receptor beta chains in this list originate from one sample, sequenced in a study of blood T cells in healthy people across ages. A second PCR, run for about 7 to 11 cycles, used a sample-barcoded 5' primer plus a J-beta primer mix. TCRdb fed the 5' RACE reads into MiXCR, producing one record per CDR3 protein. This repertoire shows fewer than 750,000 distinct CDR3 sequences, 52% found once; its top ten account for approximately 12%. Material: blood. The receptors were sampled from a woman of 80 years or more in good health.

The gene calls are TRBV6-6 and TRBJ2-5; perhaps TRBD1 as D (6 bases). Trimming cost V 5 bases and J 2 bases, with 15 bases left between them. Germline V gives CDR1 MNHNY, CDR2 SVGAGI (reference sequence). The CDR3 extends over 15 amino acids. The CDR3 is CASSGRDNRQETQYF. CDR3 DNA sequence: TGTGCCAGCAGTGGCCGGGACAACCGACAAGAGACCCAGTACTTC.

The chain carries TRBV3-1 and TRBJ2-3; D tentatively fits TRBD1 or TRBD2 (5 bases each). The CDR3 contains 17 residues. Between the trimmed V and J ends, which lost 0 bases and 2 bases, there was a span of 15 bases. Germline V gene lookup returns CDR1 LGHDT and CDR2 YNNKEL (reference sequence). The CDR3 is CASSQDTRTRDTDTQYF. The CDR3, as DNA: TGTGCCAGCAGCCAAGATACTAGGACAAGGGACACAGATACGCAGTATTTT.

The sample holds many counts of this clonotype. This rearrangement joins TRBV6-2 or TRBV6-3 to TRBJ2-7; no firm D call. Germline lookup yields CDR1 MNHEY and CDR2 SVGEGT. V was trimmed by 10 bases and J by 3 bases, leaving 10 bases between them. This CDR3 spans 11 amino acids. The CDR3, as DNA: TGTGCCACTTCCTACGACTACGAGCAGTACTTC. It translates to CATSYDYEQYF.

A word on this clonotype: A much larger clone lies a single base off, so this may be a read error. The rearrangement links TRBV5-1 to TRBJ2-7; D possibly matches TRBD1 or TRBD2 (6 bases each). Germline-derived CDR1 and CDR2 are SGHRS and YFSETQ. There are 14 residues in the CDR3. V was pared by 2 bases and J by 7 bases, with 16 bases between. The chain's CDR3 is CASSFPGEVNEQYF. CDR3 DNA sequence: TGCGCCAGCAGCTTCCCAGGGGAGGTCAATGAGCAGTACTTC. Variable domain in full (rest from reference TRBV5-1 and TRBJ2-7): KAGVTQTPRYLIKTRGQQVTLSCSPISGHRSVSWYQQTPGQGLQFLFEYFSETQRNKGNFPGRFSGRQFSNSRSEMNVSTLELGDSALYLCASSFPGEVNEQYFGPGTRLTVT.

Ten or more counts support this clonotype. This chain connects TRBV20-1 to TRBJ2-3; TRBD2 agrees at 8 bases. CDR1 is DFQATT, CDR2 SNEGSKA, per germline (reference sequence). The CDR3 length is 15 residues. Unmatched junction bases numbered 9, after V lost 3 bases and J lost 4 bases. In DNA, the CDR3 is TGCAGTGCTAGTCGAGCGGGGGCGGGATCAGATACGCAGTATTTT. It yields the protein CSASRAGAGSDTQYF.

The V call is TRBV20-1, the J call TRBJ2-1; 7 positions agree with TRBD1. CDR3 length equals 16 residues. The V and J ends lost 0 bases and 7 bases, in that order; junction bases with no gene match: 12. In germline, CDR1 is DFQATT, CDR2 SNEGSKA (reference sequence). The CDR3 DNA reads TGCAGTGCTAGAGACAGTGGGGACAGACCTTTTAATGAGCAGTTCTTC. It specifies CSARDSGDRPFNEQFF.

This clonotype came up many times. This rearrangement joins TRBV28 to TRBJ1-2; D unclear. With 8 bases removed from V and 2 bases from J, the gap between germline ends came to 12 bases. Germline CDR1 and CDR2: MDHEN and SYDVKM. The CDR3 has 13 residues. The CDR3: CASQATLNYGYTF. The DNA of the CDR3 is TGTGCCAGCCAAGCGACATTGAACTATGGCTACACCTTC.

This clonotype was observed a few times. V gene TRBV25-1 combines with J gene TRBJ2-7; TRBD2 might be the D (6 bases). With 8 bases removed from V and 6 bases from J, the gap between germline ends came to 20 bases. CDR1 MGHDK and CDR2 SYGVNS come from the germline V gene. The CDR3 sequence is 14 residues long. CDR3 nucleotides: TGTGCCAGCGGCCTTGGGACGGGGGATTCCGAGCAGTACTTC. Translation gives CASGLGTGDSEQYF.

This clonotype has ten or more counts. In nucleotides, the CDR3 is TGTGCCAGCAGGGACAGCCACTCCTACAATGAGCAGTTCTTC. It specifies CASRDSHSYNEQFF. The chain joins TRBV5-5 to TRBJ2-1, with D possibly matching TRBD1 (6 bases). The germline V and J ends were trimmed by 5 bases and 0 bases, with 9 bases remaining between them. The CDR3 is 14 amino acids. Germline V gene data show CDR1 as SGHKS and CDR2 as YYEKEE (reference sequence).

This clonotype was observed once. This chain links TRBV2 with TRBJ2-5; 12 positions match TRBD1. The V gene end was trimmed by 6 bases and the J gene end by 4 bases; junction bases not matched to a gene: 3. The germline gives CDR1 SNHLY, CDR2 FYNNEI. CDR3 size: 14 residues. CDR3 DNA: TGTGCCAGCAGCGGGACAGGGGGCGTAGAGACCCAGTACTTC. This gives the protein CASSGTGGVETQYF.

This chain connects TRBV11-1 to TRBJ2-1, with TRBD2 identical over 12 bases. This CDR3 contains 13 residues. Per germline, CDR1 SGHAT and CDR2 FQDESV (reference sequence). J lost 6 bases, V lost 8 bases, and 2 bases had no gene match. The CDR3 DNA reads TGTGCCAGCGGACTAGCGGGAACCAATGAGCAGTTCTTC. It translates to CASGLAGTNEQFF.

This clonotype showed up many times. The V and J genes are TRBV6-5 and TRBJ2-1, with 11 positions matching TRBD2. J gave up 7 bases and V 4 bases, and 9 bases lay outside the gene matches. CDR1 is MNHEY and CDR2 is SVGAGI in the germline V gene. The CDR3 runs 16 residues. CDR3 bases: TGTGCCAGCAGTTCCCATAGCGGGGGGGCGGGAAATGAGCAGTTCTTC. As protein: CASSSHSGGAGNEQFF.

A note on this clonotype: Given a much more abundant clone one base away, this may be a read error. This chain links TRBV5-1 with TRBJ2-1; TRBD1 is a possible D gene (5 bases). This CDR3 comprises 15 residues. Trimming removed 4 bases from V and 0 bases from J, with 11 bases in between. Germline CDR1 is SGHRS and CDR2 is YFSETQ. The CDR3 coding sequence is TGCGCCAGCAGCACGACAGATGTCTCCTACAATGAGCAGTTCTTC. Its translation is CASSTTDVSYNEQFF.